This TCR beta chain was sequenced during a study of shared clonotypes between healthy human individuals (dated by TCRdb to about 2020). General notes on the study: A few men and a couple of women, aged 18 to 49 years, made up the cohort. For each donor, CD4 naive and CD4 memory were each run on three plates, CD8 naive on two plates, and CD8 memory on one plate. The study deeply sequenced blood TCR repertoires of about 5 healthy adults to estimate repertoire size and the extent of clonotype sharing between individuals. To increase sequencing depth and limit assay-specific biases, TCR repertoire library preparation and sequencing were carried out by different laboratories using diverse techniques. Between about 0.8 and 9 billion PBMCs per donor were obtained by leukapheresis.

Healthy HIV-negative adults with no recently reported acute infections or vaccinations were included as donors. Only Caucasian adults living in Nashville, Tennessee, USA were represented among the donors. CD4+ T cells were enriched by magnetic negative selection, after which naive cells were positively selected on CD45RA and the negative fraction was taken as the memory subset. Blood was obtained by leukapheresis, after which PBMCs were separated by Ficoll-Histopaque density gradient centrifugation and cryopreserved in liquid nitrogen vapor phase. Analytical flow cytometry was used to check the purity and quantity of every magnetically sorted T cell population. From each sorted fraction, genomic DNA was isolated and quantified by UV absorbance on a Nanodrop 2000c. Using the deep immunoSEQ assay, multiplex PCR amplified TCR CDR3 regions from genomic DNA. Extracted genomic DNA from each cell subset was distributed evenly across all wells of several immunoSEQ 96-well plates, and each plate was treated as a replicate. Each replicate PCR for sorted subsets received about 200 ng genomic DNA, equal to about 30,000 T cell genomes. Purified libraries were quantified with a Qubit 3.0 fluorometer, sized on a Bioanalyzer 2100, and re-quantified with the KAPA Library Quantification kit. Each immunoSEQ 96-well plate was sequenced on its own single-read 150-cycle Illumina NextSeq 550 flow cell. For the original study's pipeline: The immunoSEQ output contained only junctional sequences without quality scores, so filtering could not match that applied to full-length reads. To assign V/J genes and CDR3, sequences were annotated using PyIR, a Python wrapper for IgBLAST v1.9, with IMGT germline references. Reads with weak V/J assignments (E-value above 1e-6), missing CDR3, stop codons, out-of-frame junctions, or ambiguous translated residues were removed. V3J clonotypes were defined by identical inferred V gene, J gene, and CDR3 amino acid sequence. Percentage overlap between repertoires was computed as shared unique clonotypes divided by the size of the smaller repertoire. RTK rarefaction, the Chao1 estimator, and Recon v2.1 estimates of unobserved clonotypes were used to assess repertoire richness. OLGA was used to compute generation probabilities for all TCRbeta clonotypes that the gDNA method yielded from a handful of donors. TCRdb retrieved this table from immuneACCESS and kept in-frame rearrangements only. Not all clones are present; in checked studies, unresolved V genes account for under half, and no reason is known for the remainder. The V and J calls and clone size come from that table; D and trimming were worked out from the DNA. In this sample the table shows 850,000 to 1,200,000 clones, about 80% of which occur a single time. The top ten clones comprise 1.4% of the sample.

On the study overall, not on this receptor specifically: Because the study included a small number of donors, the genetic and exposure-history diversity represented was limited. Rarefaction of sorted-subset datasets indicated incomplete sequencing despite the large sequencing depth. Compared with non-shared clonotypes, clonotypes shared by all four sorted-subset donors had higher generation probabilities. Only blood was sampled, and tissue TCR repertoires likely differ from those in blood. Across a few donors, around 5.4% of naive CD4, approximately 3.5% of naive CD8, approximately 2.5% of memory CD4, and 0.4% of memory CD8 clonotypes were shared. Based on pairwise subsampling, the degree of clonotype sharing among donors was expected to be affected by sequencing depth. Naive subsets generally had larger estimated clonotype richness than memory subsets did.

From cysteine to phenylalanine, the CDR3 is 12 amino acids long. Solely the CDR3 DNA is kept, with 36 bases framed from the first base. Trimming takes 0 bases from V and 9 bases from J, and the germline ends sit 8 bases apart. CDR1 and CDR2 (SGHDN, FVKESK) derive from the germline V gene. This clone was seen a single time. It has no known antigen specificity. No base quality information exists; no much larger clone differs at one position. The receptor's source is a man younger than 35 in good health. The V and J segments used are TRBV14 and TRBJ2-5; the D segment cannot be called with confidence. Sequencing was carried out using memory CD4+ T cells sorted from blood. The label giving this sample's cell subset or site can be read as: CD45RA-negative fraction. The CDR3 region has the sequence CASSQDTLSQYF. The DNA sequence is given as TGTGCCAGCAGCCAAGATACTCTGTCCCAGTACTTC.